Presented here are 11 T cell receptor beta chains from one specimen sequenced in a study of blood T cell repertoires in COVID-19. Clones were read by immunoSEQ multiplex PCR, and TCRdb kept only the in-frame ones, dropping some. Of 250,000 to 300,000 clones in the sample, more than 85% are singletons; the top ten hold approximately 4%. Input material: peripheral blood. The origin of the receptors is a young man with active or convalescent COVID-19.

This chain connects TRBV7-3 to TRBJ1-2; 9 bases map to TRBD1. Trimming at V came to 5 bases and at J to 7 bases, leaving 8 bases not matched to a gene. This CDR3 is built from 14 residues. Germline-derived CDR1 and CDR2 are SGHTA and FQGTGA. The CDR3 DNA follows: TGTGCCAGCAGCCCTGGGGACAGGGTAGGTGGCTACACCTTC. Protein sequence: CASSPGDRVGGYTF. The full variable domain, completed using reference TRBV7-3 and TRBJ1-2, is GAGVSQTPSNKVTEKGKYVELRCDPISGHTALYWYRQSLGQGPEFLIYFQGTGAADDSGLPNDRFFAVRPEGSVSTLKIQRTERGDSAVYLCASSPGDRVGGYTFGSGTRLTVV.

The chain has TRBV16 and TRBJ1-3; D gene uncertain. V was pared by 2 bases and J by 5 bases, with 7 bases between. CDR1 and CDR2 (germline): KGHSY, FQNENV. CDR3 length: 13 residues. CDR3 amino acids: CASSQHQRNTIYF. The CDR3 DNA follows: TGTGCCAGCAGCCAACACCAGAGAAACACCATATATTTT.

CDR3 loop: CASSLGTGGGNEQFF. The CDR3 bases are TGTGCCAGCAGCTTAGGGACAGGGGGGGGAAATGAGCAGTTCTTC. The chain couples TRBV11-3 to TRBJ2-1; 10 bases align to TRBD1. Germline assignment: CDR1 SGHNT and CDR2 YENEEA. The CDR3 sequence is 15 residues long. The ends lost 1 base at V and 7 bases at J; junction bases unmatched: 4.

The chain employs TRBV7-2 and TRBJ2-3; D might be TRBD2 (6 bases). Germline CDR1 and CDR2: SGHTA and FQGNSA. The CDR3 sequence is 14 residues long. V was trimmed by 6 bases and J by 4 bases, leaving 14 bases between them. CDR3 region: CASRYGGSADTQYF. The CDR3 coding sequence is TGTGCCAGCAGGTATGGGGGGAGTGCAGATACGCAGTATTTT. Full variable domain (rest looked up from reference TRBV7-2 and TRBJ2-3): GAGVSQSPSNKVTEKGKDVELRCDPISGHTALYWYRQSLGQGLEFLIYFQGNSAPDKSGLPSDRFSAERTGGSVSTLTIQRTQQEDSAVYLCASRYGGSADTQYFGPGTRLTVL.

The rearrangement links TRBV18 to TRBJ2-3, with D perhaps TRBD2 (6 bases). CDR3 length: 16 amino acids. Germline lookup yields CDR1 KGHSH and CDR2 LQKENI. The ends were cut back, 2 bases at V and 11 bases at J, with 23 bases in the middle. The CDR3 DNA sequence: TGTGCCAGCTCACCATGGATGGCGGGATCCCAAGTGCTGCAGTATTTT. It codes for CASSPWMAGSQVLQYF. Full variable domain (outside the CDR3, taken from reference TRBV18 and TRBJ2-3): NAGVMQNPRHLVRRRGQEARLRCSPMKGHSHVYWYRQLPEEGLKFMVYLQKENIIDESGMPKERFSAEFPKEGPSILRIQQVVRGDSAAYFCASSPWMAGSQVLQYFGPGTRLTVL.

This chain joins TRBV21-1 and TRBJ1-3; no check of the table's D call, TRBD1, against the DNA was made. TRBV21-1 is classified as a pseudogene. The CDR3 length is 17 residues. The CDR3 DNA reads TGTGCCAGCAGCAAAAGTAGGAGTAGGGGCGATGGAAACACCATATATTTT. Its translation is CASSKSRSRGDGNTIYF.

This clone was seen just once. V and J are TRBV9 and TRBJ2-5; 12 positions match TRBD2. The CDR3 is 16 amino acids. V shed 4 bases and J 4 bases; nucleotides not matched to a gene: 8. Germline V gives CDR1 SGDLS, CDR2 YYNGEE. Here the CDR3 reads CASSSLAGGVGETQYF. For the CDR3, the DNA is TGTGCCAGCAGCTCCCTAGCGGGGGGGGTGGGAGAGACCCAGTACTTC.

CDR3 region: CAISERLAGGKQETQYF. Here the CDR3 DNA reads TGTGCCATCAGTGAGCGACTAGCGGGGGGGAAGCAGGAGACCCAGTACTTC. This rearrangement joins TRBV10-3 to TRBJ2-5, with TRBD2 matching over 14 bases. Germline loops: CDR1 ENHRY, CDR2 SYGVKD. Trimming removed 2 bases from V and 5 bases from J; junction bases left unmatched: 7. This CDR3 comprises 17 residues.

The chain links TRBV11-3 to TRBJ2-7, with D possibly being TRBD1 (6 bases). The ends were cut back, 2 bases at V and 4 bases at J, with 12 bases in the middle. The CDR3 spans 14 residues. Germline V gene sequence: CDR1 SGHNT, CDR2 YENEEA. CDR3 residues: CASSLHGTQYEQYF. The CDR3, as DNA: TGTGCCAGCAGCTTACACGGGACACAATACGAGCAGTACTTC.

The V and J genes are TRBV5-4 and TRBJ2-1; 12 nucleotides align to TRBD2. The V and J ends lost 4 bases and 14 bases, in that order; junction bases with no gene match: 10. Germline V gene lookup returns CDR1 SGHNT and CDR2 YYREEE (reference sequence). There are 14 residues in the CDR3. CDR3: CASSGASGGASKFF. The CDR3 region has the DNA TGTGCCAGCAGCGGCGCTAGCGGGGGGGCGAGCAAGTTCTTC.

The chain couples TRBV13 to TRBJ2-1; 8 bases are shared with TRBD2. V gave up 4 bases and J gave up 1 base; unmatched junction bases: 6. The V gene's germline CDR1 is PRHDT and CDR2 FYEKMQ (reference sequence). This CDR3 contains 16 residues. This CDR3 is CASSWGGLVSYNEQFF. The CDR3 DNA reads TGTGCCAGCAGCTGGGGGGGACTAGTTTCCTACAATGAGCAGTTCTTC.